This TCR beta chain appears in the sequencing data of a study of blood T cell repertoires in COVID-19 (TCRdb year 2020). In terms of the full investigation: The collaborator samples originated in the United States, Italy and Spain and spanned the acute and convalescent phases of COVID-19. The prospective study material was composed of cDNA or gDNA derived from T cells, B-cell-depleted T cells, or PBMCs. Deeply sampled blood TCRbeta repertoires from subjects exposed to, actively infected with, or recovered from COVID-19 were included in the dataset. A freely available public database, intended as a resource for researchers studying the immune response to SARS-CoV-2, is where the repertoires were released. Samples came from the ongoing ImmuneRACE study (first 160 participants) plus 1,254 subjects from 6 global collaborators. Nearly every sample came with metadata listing a de-identified subject ID, COVID-19 status, age in years and sex. Where available, HLA class I and class II types were obtained from metadata supplied by the sample provider rather than from assay-based typing. Paper-wide results and their limitations: The quantity of clinical and demographic metadata differed by source and by participant and was supplied without curation.

One collaborating source in Seattle enrolled patients while the patients were actively infected and followed the patients over time throughout the course of disease. Collaborating institutions collected whole blood in K2EDTA tubes following their own protocols. For TCRbeta analysis, collaborators shipped samples in one of three forms: frozen whole blood, isolated PBMCs, or DNA extracted from either of those sample types. CDR1 MNHEY and CDR2 SVGEGT are derived from the germline V gene. From V the trimming removes 6 bases and from J it removes 6 bases, while the gene matches leave 7 bases of the junction unaccounted for. The CDR3 holds 15 amino acids from the cysteine to the phenylalanine. Of all the DNA, just the CDR3 is kept, 45 bases in frame from base 1. TCRbeta CDR3 regions were amplified from genomic DNA using the immunoSEQ Assay, a bias-controlled multiplex PCR. The source study handled its data this way. The number of nucleated cells in each sample was estimated by amplification of reference gene primers within the assay. To quantify the absolute abundance of each unique TCRbeta CDR3 rearrangement, sequence reads were collapsed and filtered. For each sample, productive Simpson clonality was calculated by taking the square root of Simpson's diversity index across productive rearrangements. TCRdb holds this immuneACCESS table with in-frame rearrangements only. Some clones are missing; in checked studies, unresolved V genes explain under half, and the rest has no known cause. V and J calls and clone size are those listed in that table; D and trimming were worked out from the DNA. The sample table holds fewer than 400,000 clones, of which approximately 89% were seen once. The biggest ten clones account for over 1.5% of the sample.

A remark on this clone: This receptor's antigen is unknown. No clone much larger than this one lies a single base away; base qualities are absent.

The specimen was peripheral blood. This TCR came from a woman in her 30s with COVID-19, enrolled during active disease. Recombination joined TRBV6-2 or TRBV6-3 with TRBJ2-1, with 11 bases in between that match TRBD2. The sequence in DNA is TGTGCCAGCAGCCATAGCGGGGGGGCATCCAATGAGCAGTTCTTC. Its amino acids are CASSHSGGASNEQFF.